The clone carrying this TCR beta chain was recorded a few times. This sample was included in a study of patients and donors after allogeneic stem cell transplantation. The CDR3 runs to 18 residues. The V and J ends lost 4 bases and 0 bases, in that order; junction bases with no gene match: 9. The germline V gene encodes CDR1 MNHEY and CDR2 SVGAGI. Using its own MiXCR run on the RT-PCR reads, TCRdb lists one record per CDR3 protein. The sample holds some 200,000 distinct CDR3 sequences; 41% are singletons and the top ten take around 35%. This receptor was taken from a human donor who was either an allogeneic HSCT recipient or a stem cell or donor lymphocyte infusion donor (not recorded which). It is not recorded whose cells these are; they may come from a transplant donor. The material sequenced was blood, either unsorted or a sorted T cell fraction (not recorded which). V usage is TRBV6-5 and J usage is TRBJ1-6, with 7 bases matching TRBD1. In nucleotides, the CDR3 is TGTGCCAGCAGTTCCCGGACAGGCCCGAGCTCCTATAATTCACCCCTCCACTTT. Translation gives CASSSRTGPSSYNSPLHF.